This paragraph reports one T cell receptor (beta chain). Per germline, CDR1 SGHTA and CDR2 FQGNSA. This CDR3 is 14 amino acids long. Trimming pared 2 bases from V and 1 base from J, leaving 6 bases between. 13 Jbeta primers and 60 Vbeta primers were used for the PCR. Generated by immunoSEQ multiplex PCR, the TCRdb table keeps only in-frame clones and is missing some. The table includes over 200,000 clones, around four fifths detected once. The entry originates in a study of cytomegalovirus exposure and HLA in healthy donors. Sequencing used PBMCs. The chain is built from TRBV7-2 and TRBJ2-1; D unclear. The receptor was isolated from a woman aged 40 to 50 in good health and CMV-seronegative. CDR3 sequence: CASSLPGSYNEQFF. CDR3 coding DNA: TGTGCCAGCAGCTTACCGGGTTCCTACAATGAGCAGTTCTTC.